The clone carrying this TCR beta chain has just a few counts. These data belong to a study of T cell responses to AZD1222 COVID-19 vaccine. Data came from immunoSEQ multiplex PCR; TCRdb stores just in-frame clones and leaves some out. Of fewer than 45,000 clones in the sample, 83% are singletons; the top ten hold over 40%. V shed 7 bases and J shed 4 bases, with 10 bases lying between them. The CDR3 is 13 amino acids. Germline-derived CDR1 and CDR2 are LNHDA and SQIVND (reference sequence). Sequencing was performed on peripheral blood, taken on day 0 of AZD1222 vaccination. The chain carries TRBV19 and TRBJ2-2; no clear D gene. The clonotype originates from an adult in good health. The CDR3 DNA follows: TGTGCCAGTACAAACGGCATCACCGGGGAGCTGTTTTTT. This sequence encodes CASTNGITGELFF.